This T cell receptor (beta chain) was captured in a study of T-cell memory formation after mild COVID-19. Study-level results: Researchers report contracting CD4+ clones mostly in CM and EM, with CD8+ clones in EMRA. Contracting clones from day 15 to 85 had balanced CD4/CD8; later expanders favoured CD4+.

TCRdb recomputed calls from the 5' RACE reads with MiXCR, one row per CDR3 protein. The sample has 400,000 or so distinct CDR3 sequences; around 19% are singletons. Germline-derived CDR1 and CDR2 are SGHRS and YFSETQ. V lost 7 bases and J lost 6, with 13 bases in between. The CDR3 contains 13 residues. Comments on this clonotype: What it recognizes is unknown.

The sequenced sample consisted of PBMCs or a T cell subset sorted from them (not recorded which). This clonotype originated in an adult woman who had mild COVID-19 (a few samples of this study predate the infection). Cell type and time point are not known. The chain combines TRBV5-1 with TRBJ2-2; D not certain. CDR3 in DNA: TGCGCCAGCGCCGCCTTGGGTCCCGGGGAGCTGTTTTTT. It translates to CASAALGPGELFF.